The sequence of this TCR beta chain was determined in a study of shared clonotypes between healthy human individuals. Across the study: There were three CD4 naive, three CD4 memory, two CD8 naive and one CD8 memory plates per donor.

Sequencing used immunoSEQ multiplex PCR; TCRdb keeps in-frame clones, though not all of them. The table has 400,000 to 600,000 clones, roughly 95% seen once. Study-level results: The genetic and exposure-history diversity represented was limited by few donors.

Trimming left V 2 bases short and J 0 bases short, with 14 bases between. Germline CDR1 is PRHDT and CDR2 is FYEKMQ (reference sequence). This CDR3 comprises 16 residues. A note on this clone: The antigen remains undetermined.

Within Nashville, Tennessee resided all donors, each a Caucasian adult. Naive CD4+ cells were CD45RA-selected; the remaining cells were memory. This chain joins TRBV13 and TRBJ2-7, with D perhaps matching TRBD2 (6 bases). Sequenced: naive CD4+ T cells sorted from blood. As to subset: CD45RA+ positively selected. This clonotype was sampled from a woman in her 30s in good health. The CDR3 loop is CASSLRGGESSYEQYF. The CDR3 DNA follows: TGTGCCAGCAGCTTACGAGGCGGGGAGAGCTCCTACGAGCAGTACTTC.